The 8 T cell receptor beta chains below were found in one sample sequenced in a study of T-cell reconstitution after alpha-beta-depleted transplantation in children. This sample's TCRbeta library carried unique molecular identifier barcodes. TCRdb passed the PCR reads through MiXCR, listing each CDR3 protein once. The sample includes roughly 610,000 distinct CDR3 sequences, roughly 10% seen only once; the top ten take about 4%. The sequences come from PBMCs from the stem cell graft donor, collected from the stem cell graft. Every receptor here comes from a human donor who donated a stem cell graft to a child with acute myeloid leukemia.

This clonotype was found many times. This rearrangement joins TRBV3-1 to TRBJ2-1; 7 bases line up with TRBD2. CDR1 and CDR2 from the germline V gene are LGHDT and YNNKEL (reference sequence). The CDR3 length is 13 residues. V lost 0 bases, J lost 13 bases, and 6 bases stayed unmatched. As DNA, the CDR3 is TGTGCCAGCAGCCAAGATAGGGCGGGGGATCAGTTCTTC. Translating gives CASSQDRAGDQFF.

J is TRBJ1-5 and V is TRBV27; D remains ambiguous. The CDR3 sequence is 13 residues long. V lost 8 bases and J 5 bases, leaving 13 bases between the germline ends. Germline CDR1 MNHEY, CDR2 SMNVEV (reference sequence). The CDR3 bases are TGTGCCAGCGGGAGGGAGGAAGATCAGCCCCAGCATTTT. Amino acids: CASGREEDQPQHF.

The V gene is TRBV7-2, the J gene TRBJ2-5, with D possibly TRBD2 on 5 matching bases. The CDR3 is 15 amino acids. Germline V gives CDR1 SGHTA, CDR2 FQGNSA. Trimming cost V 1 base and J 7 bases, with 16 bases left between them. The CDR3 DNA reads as TGTGCCAGCAGCTTAGATCGGCGGTATGAGGGGACCCAGTACTTC. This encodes CASSLDRRYEGTQYF.

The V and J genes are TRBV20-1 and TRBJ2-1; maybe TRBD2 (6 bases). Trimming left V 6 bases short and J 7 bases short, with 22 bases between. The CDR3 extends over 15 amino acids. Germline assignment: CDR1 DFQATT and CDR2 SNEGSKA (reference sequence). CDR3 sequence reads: CSARRVEGPVNEQFF. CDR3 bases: TGCAGTGCCCGCAGAGTGGAGGGCCCGGTGAATGAGCAGTTCTTC.

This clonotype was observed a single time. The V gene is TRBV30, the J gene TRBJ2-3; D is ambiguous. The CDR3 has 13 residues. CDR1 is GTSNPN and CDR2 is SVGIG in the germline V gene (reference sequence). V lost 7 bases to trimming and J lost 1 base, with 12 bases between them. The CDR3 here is CASRAWGTDTQYF. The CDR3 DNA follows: TGTGCCTCCCGGGCGTGGGGCACAGATACGCAGTATTTT.

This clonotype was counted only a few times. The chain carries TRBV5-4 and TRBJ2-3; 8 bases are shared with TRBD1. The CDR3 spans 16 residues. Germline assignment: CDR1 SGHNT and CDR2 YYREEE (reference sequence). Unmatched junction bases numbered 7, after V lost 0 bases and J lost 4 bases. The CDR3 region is CASSLAAAGGADTQYF. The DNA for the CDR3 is TGTGCCAGCAGCTTGGCCGCGGCAGGGGGCGCAGATACGCAGTATTTT.

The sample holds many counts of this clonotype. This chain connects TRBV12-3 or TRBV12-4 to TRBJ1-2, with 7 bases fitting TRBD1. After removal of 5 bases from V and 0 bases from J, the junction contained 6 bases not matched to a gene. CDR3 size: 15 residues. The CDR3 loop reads CASSPGTAPNYGYTF. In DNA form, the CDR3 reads TGTGCCAGCAGTCCAGGGACAGCCCCTAACTATGGCTACACCTTC.

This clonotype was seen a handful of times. CDR3 loop: CGPRADQGSYEQYF. The CDR3 DNA reads as TGTGGCCCTCGGGCCGATCAGGGGTCGTACGAGCAGTACTTC. The V gene is TRBV7-2, the J gene TRBJ2-7, with D perhaps matching TRBD1 (6 bases). CDR3 size: 14 residues. Germline V gives CDR1 SGHTA, CDR2 FQGNSA.